This TCR beta chain was profiled in a study of OX40 agonist ivuxolimab in advanced cancers. Sequenced by immunoSEQ multiplex PCR; TCRdb stores in-frame clones only, minus some. This sample has roughly 50,000 clones; about 81% occur once, and the top ten carry around 7.9%. This CDR3 region has 16 residues. The V gene's germline CDR1 is SGHVS and CDR2 FQNEAQ. V lost 1 base to trimming and J lost 6 bases, with 16 bases between them. The sample consisted of CD4+ or CD8+ T cells sorted from blood, taken in a trial of the OX40 agonist ivuxolimab. This chain uses TRBV7-8 with TRBJ2-1; D is unclear. The TCR was taken from an adult with an advanced solid tumor such as melanoma, head and neck, liver or kidney cancer. CDR3 in DNA: TGTGCCAGCAGCTTAGAGAATCGGCAGCTCTCCAATGAGCAGTTCTTC. This sequence encodes CASSLENRQLSNEQFF.